Below, one TCR beta chain is given with its context. Its antigen remains unknown. The data derive from a study of OX40 agonist ivuxolimab in advanced cancers. At the level of the study: Ivuxolimab, an agonistic anti-OX40 (CD134) antibody, was given to patients. The dose-escalation cohort was approximately 80% male, with a mean age of around 54 years, ranging about 20 to 85.

Study conclusions and caveats: Low normalized T-cell clonal expansion was also seen in some nonresponders.

Germline lookup yields CDR1 SGHTA and CDR2 FQGNSA. The V and J ends lost 3 bases and 12 bases respectively, with 18 bases between them. This CDR3 contains 14 residues. Here immunoSEQ multiplex PCR was the method, and the copy in TCRdb shows in-frame clones only, minus some. This table holds about 40,000 clones, over 75% found once. The chain joins TRBV7-2 to TRBJ1-5; tentatively, D is TRBD1 (5 bases). The receptor's source is an adult with an advanced solid tumor such as melanoma, head and neck, liver or kidney cancer. Sequencing used CD4+ or CD8+ T cells sorted from blood, obtained in a trial of the OX40 agonist ivuxolimab. CDR3 sequence: CASSFWGGTYHQHF. In DNA form, the CDR3 reads TGTGCCAGCAGCTTTTGGGGGGGGACGTATCACCAGCATTTT.